This TCR beta chain came from a study of memory CD4+ T cells and cytomegalovirus serostatus. The CDR3 length is 15 residues. Between the trimmed V and J ends, which lost 0 bases and 4 bases, there was a span of 11 bases. Germline V gene data show CDR1 as WNHNN and CDR2 as SYGVQD (reference sequence). Worth noting for this clone: Its antigen is undetermined.

The protocol was immunoSEQ multiplex PCR, while the TCRdb copy is restricted to in-frame clones and leaves out a portion. The table lists around 50,000 clones, roughly 81% of them singletons. Study conclusions and caveats: A US-trained random forest predicted CMV serostatus with median AUC roughly 0.9.

The sort gate was single viable CD3+CD4+CD8-CD45RO+ cells for memory CD4+ T cells. Total CD4+ T cells were enriched by CD4 positive selection. The clonotype was recovered from an adult in good health and CMV-seronegative. What was sequenced was memory CD4+ T cells from blood. The chain carries TRBV10-1 and TRBJ2-3, with D perhaps matching TRBD2 (5 bases). The CDR3 spells CASSESPAGSDTQYF. The CDR3 DNA is TGCGCCAGCAGTGAGTCGCCCGCGGGTTCAGATACGCAGTATTTT.